The rows below give T cell receptor beta chains drawn from one sample of a study of OX40 agonist ivuxolimab in advanced cancers. Generated by immunoSEQ multiplex PCR, the TCRdb table keeps only in-frame clones and is missing some. The table records about 90,000 clones, approximately 90% of them present only once. The source was CD4+ or CD8+ T cells sorted from blood, collected in a trial of the OX40 agonist ivuxolimab. The receptors derive from an adult with an advanced solid tumor such as melanoma, head and neck, liver or kidney cancer. The CDR3 runs from the conserved cysteine through the conserved F or W. The D gene is left open where the match is weak. Some rows mark clone size as missing; the rest say once, few, many or name a class of expanded clone.

V gene,J gene,clone size,D gene,CDR3 DNA,CDR3 protein
TRBV7-8,TRBJ1-1,.,.,TGTGCCAGCAGCTTAAGGCAGAACACTGAAGCTTTCTTT,CASSLRQNTEAFF
TRBV30,TRBJ2-5,.,TRBD2,TGTGCCTGGAGTCTGGGACTAGCGGGTTCAGAGACCCAGTACTTC,CAWSLGLAGSETQYF
TRBV5-6,TRBJ2-5,.,TRBD2,TGTGCCAGCAGCTTGAGGTTTCTAGCGGGAGTCGAAGAGACCCAGTACTTC,CASSLRFLAGVEETQYF
TRBV19,TRBJ1-3,once,.,TGTGCCAGTAGTATCCAGGCTAACTCTGGAAACACCATATATTTT,CASSIQANSGNTIYF
TRBV6-5,TRBJ2-2,.,.,TGTGCCAGCAGCTCTAGCGTAGCGAACACCGGGGAGCTGTTTTTT,CASSSSVANTGELFF
TRBV4-2,TRBJ1-2,once,.,TGTGCCAGCAGCCAAGATGTTTTGGCAGGCGTCTATGGCTACACCTTC,CASSQDVLAGVYGYTF
TRBV28,TRBJ2-1,.,.,TGTGCCAGCAGTCCAACGTACAATGAGCAGTTCTTC,CASSPTYNEQFF
TRBV19,TRBJ1-2,.,.,TGTGCCAGTAACTTCAGGGGTAGGAGCTATGGCTACACCTTC,CASNFRGRSYGYTF
TRBV5-1,TRBJ1-2,.,.,TGCGCCAGCAGCGAGGCATCAGGGGATGGCTACACCTTC,CASSEASGDGYTF
TRBV7-4,TRBJ2-7,.,TRBD2,TGTGCCAGCAGCTCGTACACCCGGACCCGGACTAGCGTGGTCTACGAGCAGTACTTC,CASSSYTRTRTSVVYEQYF
TRBV30,TRBJ2-5,.,.,TGTGCCTGGAGCAGGGATTACCAAGAGACCCAGTACTTC,CAWSRDYQETQYF
TRBV6-6,TRBJ2-1,.,.,TGTGCCAGCAACAAGGTGCCGGCCGCAAATGAGCAGTTCTTC,CASNKVPAANEQFF
TRBV10-2,TRBJ2-7,.,.,TGCGCCAGCAGTGAGGGGGGACCCTACGAGCAGTACTTC,CASSEGGPYEQYF
TRBV7-9,TRBJ2-7,once,.,TGTGCCAGCAGCTTAGATTCTTACTACGAGCAGTACTTC,CASSLDSYYEQYF
TRBV27,TRBJ2-7,.,.,TGTGCCAGCAGTTTTGGGGTCCACGAGCAGTACTTC,CASSFGVHEQYF
TRBV27,TRBJ1-2,few,.,TGTGCCAGCGCACAGGGAGCGGGGGGCTACACCTTC,CASAQGAGGYTF
TRBV30,TRBJ1-2,few,.,TGTGCCTGGTCCTCCCGACAGACTTACTATGGCTACACCTTC,CAWSSRQTYYGYTF
TRBV7-6,TRBJ1-1,.,.,TGTGCCAGCAGCCCAGGGGCCACTGAAGCTTTCTTT,CASSPGATEAFF
TRBV19,TRBJ2-5,.,TRBD2,TGTGCCAGTAGTATTTCGCGACTAGCGGGACAAGAGACCCAGTACTTC,CASSISRLAGQETQYF
TRBV5-6,TRBJ2-4,.,TRBD2,TGTGCCAGCAGCTTGGGACTAGCGGTCTATTCAGCCAAAAACATTCAGTACTTC,CASSLGLAVYSAKNIQYF
TRBV28,TRBJ1-4,.,TRBD1,TGTGCCAGCAGTCGGACAGGGCTAAATGAAAAACTGTTTTTT,CASSRTGLNEKLFF
TRBV19,TRBJ1-4,.,.,TGTGCCAGTAGTATGGCGGAGGGGGGAAAACTGTTTTTT,CASSMAEGGKLFF
TRBV7-9,TRBJ1-1,.,.,TGTGCCAGCAGCCCCACAGGAAACGAAGCTTTCTTT,CASSPTGNEAFF
TRBV28,TRBJ2-1,.,TRBD2,TGTGCCAGCAGTTTAGGGAGACTAGCGGGAGTCGGGTGGGTAAGAAATGAGCAGTTCTTC,CASSLGRLAGVGWVRNEQFF
TRBV5-1,TRBJ2-1,.,.,TGCGCCAGCAGCTTGGTTGGGGACCCAAGCGGCCATGAGCAGTTCTTC,CASSLVGDPSGHEQFF
TRBV18,TRBJ1-4,.,.,TGTGCCAGCCGTAAATCGGGGACTAATGAAAAACTGTTTTTT,CASRKSGTNEKLFF
TRBV5-1,TRBJ2-2,.,.,TGCGCCAGCAGCTTGATATCAGGGTACAACACCGGGGAGCTGTTTTTT,CASSLISGYNTGELFF
TRBV7-9,TRBJ2-7,.,.,TGTGCCAGCAGCTTCATGGGAGACGAGCAGTACTTC,CASSFMGDEQYF
TRBV28,TRBJ1-4,.,.,TGTGCCAGCAGTTTCCTTCTCAGGCGGGACGAAAAACTGTTTTTT,CASSFLLRRDEKLFF
TRBV7-6,TRBJ2-3,.,.,TGTGCCAGCAGCGGACCCCCAGATACGCAGTATTTT,CASSGPPDTQYF
TRBV9,TRBJ1-1,.,.,TGTGCCAGCAGCGTGGCAGGTTCCTCGAACACTGAAGCTTTCTTT,CASSVAGSSNTEAFF
TRBV7-9,TRBJ1-2,once,.,TGTGCCAGCAGCCCGAACTTCCCAGGAGTCTATGGCTACACCTTC,CASSPNFPGVYGYTF
TRBV7-9,TRBJ2-7,.,TRBD1,TGTGCCAGCAGCTTAGGGTACAGGGGCATCGACGAGCAGTACTTC,CASSLGYRGIDEQYF
TRBV6-5,TRBJ1-2,.,.,TGTGCCAGCAGGGGCCGGGACTATGGCTACACCTTC,CASRGRDYGYTF
TRBV2,TRBJ2-1,.,TRBD1,TGTGCCAGCAGGAGAGGGACAGCCTACAATGAGCAGTTCTTC,CASRRGTAYNEQFF
TRBV4-1,TRBJ2-1,.,TRBD2,TGCGCCAGCAGCCCCCGGACTAGCCAAAGCTCCTACAATGAGCAGTTCTTC,CASSPRTSQSSYNEQFF
TRBV29-1,TRBJ2-7,.,.,TGCAGCGTTGTCACCTACGAGCAGTACTTC,CSVVTYEQYF
TRBV10-3,TRBJ1-5,once,.,TGTGCCATCAGTGAGTCAGGACATCTAAGCAATCAGCCCCAGCATTTT,CAISESGHLSNQPQHF
TRBV5-5,TRBJ2-7,.,TRBD2,TGTGCCAGCAGCCCGCAGCGGGGAAACCCCTACGAGCAGTACTTC,CASSPQRGNPYEQYF
TRBV7-6,TRBJ2-7,.,TRBD2,TGTGCCAGCAGCCGCAGACTAGCGGATTTCTACGAGCAGTACTTC,CASSRRLADFYEQYF
TRBV2,TRBJ1-4,.,.,TGTGCCAGCTCTTCGGGGGCTTCAACTAATGAAAAACTGTTTTTT,CASSSGASTNEKLFF
TRBV6-5,TRBJ1-1,.,.,TGTGCCAGCAGTTACTGGGGAAGGGGCGGGACTGAAGCTTTCTTT,CASSYWGRGGTEAFF
TRBV28,TRBJ2-7,.,TRBD2,TGTGCCAGCAGTTTCGCGACTAGCGGGATCCACGAGCAGTACTTC,CASSFATSGIHEQYF
TRBV14,TRBJ2-3,.,TRBD2,TGTGCCAGCAGCCGGACTAGCGGGAGAGGAGATACGCAGTATTTT,CASSRTSGRGDTQYF
TRBV27,TRBJ1-2,.,.,TGTGCCAGCAGTTTTACCAGGGTGGCCGGCTACACCTTC,CASSFTRVAGYTF